The T cell receptor beta chain described here comes from a study of shared clonotypes between healthy human individuals. Whole-study results and caveats: The researchers took only blood, and tissue repertoires probably look different. Naive CD4 clonotypes were shared across a handful of donors at about 5.2%.

The naive CD8 subset, CD45RO-negative cells positively selected for CCR7, excluded terminally differentiated effector memory CD45RA+ cells. On this clone: Antigen: not known.

V lost 4 bases to trimming and J lost 10 bases, with 8 bases between them. Germline assignment: CDR1 MNHNY and CDR2 SVGAGI (reference sequence). This CDR3 region has 11 residues. Several immunoSEQ 96-well plates shared each subset's DNA, each plate a replicate. In the authors' methods: For the immunoSEQ data, sequences were junction-only without quality scores, so filtering differed. The protocol was immunoSEQ multiplex PCR, while the TCRdb copy is restricted to in-frame clones and leaves out a portion. V and J calls plus clone size are reproduced from that table; the DNA served to infer D and trimming. The data contain fewer than 1 million clones, about 96% of them seen just once; the ten biggest clones take up approximately 0.2%.

The rearrangement uses TRBV6-6 and TRBJ2-1; D might be TRBD1 (5 bases). Material: naive CD8+ T cells sorted from blood. The clonotype comes from a man younger than 40 in good health. The CDR3 loop reads CASSSGYEQFF. The CDR3 DNA is TGTGCCAGCAGTTCAGGGTACGAGCAGTTCTTC.